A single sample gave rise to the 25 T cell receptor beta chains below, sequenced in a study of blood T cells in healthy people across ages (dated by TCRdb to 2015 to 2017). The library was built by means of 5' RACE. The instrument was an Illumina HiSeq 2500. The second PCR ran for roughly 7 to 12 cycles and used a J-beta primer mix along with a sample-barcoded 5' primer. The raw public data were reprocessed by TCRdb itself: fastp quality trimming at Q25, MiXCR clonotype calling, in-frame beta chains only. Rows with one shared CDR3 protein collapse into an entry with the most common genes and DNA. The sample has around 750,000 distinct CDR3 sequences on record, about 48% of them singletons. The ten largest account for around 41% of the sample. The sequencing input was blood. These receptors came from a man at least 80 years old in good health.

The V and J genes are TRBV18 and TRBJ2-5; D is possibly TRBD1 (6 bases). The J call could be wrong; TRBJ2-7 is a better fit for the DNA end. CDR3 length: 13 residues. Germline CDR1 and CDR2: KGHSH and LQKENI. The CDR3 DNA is TGTGCCAGCTCACCACCGTTCAGGGGCGAGCAGTACTTC. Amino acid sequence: CASSPPFRGEQYF.

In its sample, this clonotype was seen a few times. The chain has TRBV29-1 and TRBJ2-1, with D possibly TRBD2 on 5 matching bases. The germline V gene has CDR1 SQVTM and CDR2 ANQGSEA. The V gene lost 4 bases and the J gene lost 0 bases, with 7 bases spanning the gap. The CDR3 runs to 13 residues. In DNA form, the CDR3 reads TGCAGCGTTGTCGAGGGCTCCTACAATGAGCAGTTCTTC. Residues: CSVVEGSYNEQFF.

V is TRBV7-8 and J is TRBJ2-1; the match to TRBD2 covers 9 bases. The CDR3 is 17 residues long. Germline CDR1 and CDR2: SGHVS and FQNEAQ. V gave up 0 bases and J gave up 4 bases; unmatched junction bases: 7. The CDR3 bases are TGTGCCAGCAGCTTAGCTCGCGGGACTAGCTATTACAATGAGCAGTTCTTC. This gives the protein CASSLARGTSYYNEQFF.

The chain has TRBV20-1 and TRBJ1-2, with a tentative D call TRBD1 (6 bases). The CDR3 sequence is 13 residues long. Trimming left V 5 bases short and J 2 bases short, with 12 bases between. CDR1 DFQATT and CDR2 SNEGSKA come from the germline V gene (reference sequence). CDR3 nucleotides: TGCAGTGCTGCTGAGGGGACAAACTATGGCTACACCTTC. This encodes CSAAEGTNYGYTF.

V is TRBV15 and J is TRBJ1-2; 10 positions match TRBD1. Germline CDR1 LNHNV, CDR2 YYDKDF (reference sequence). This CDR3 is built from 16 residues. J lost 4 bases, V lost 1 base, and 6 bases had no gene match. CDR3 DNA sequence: TGTGCCACCAGCAGAGCCGGGACAGGGGACGTCTATGGCTACACCTTC. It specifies CATSRAGTGDVYGYTF.

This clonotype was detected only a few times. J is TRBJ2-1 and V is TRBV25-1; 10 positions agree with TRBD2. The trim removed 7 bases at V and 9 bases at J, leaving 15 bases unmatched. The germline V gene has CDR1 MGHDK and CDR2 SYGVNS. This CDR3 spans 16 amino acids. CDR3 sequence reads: CASMDLSGTSVFEQFF. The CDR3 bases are TGTGCCAGCATGGACCTCTCCGGGACTAGCGTCTTTGAGCAGTTCTTC.

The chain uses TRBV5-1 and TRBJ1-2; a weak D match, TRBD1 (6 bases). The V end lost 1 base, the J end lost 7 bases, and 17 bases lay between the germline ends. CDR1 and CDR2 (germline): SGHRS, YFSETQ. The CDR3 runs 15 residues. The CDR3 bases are TGCGCCAGCAGCTTGACCCGGCAGGGGCTGGGTGGCTACACCTTC. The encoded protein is CASSLTRQGLGGYTF.

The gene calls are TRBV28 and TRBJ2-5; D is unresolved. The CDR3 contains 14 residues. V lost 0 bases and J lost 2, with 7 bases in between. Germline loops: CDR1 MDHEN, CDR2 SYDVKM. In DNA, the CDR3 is TGTGCCAGCAGTTTATGGTGGCAGCAAGAGACCCAGTACTTC. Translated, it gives CASSLWWQQETQYF.

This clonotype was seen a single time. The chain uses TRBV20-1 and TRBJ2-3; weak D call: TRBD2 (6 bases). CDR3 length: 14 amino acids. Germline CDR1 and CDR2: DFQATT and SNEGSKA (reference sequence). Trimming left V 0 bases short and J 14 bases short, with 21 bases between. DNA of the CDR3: TGCAGTGCTAGAGATACGGGAGTGGGCAGTTACCCGTATTTT. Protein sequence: CSARDTGVGSYPYF.

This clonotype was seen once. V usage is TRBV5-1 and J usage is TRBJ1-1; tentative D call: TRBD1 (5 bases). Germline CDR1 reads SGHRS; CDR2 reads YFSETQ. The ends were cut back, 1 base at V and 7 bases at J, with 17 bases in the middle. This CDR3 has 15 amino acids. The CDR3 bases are TGCGCCAGCAGCTTGAAGGCCGGGGGTAACGGTGAAGCTTTCTTT. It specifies CASSLKAGGNGEAFF.

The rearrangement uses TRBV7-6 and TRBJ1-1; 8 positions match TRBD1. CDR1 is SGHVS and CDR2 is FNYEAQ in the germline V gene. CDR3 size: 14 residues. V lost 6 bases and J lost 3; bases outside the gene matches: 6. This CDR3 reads CASRPTGVYTEAFF. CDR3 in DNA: TGTGCCAGCAGACCGACAGGGGTATACACTGAAGCTTTCTTT. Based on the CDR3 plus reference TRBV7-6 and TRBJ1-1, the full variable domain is GAGVSQSPRYKVTKRGQDVALRCDPISGHVSLYWYRQALGQGPEFLTYFNYEAQQDKSGLPNDRFSAERPEGSISTLTIQRTEQRDSAMYRCASRPTGVYTEAFFGQGTRLTVV.

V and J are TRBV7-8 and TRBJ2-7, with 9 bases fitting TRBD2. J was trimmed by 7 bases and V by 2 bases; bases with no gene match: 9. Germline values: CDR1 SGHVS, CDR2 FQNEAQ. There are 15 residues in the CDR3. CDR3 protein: CASSLFAGGTGEQYF. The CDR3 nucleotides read TGTGCCAGCAGCTTATTTGCGGGAGGGACGGGGGAGCAGTACTTC.

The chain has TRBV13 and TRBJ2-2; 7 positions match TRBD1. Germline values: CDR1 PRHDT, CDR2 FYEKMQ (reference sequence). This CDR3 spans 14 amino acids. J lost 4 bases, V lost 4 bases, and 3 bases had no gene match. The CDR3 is CASSSTGITGELFF. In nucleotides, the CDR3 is TGTGCCAGCAGCTCGACAGGGATCACCGGGGAGCTGTTTTTT. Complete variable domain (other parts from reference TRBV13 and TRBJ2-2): AAGVIQSPRHLIKEKRETATLKCYPIPRHDTVYWYQQGPGQDPQFLISFYEKMQSDKGSIPDRFSAQQFSDYHSELNMSSLELGDSALYFCASSSTGITGELFFGEGSRLTVL.

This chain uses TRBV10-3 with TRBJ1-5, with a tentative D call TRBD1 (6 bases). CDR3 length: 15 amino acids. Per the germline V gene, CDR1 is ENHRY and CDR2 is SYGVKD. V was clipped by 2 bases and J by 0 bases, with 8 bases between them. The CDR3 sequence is CAISEPDSSNQPQHF. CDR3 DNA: TGTGCCATCAGTGAGCCGGACAGTAGCAATCAGCCCCAGCATTTT.

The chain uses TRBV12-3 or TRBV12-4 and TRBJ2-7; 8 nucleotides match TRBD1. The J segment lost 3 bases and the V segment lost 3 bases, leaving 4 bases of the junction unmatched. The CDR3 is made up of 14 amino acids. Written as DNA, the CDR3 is TGTGCCAGCAGTTTTGACAGGGGACGCTACGAGCAGTACTTC. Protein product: CASSFDRGRYEQYF.

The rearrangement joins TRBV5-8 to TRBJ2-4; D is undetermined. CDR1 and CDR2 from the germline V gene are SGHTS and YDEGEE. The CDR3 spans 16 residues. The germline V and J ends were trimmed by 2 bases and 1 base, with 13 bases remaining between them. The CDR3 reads CASSFSYRRAKNIQYF. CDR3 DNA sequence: TGTGCCAGCAGCTTTAGCTACCGGCGGGCCAAAAACATTCAGTACTTC.

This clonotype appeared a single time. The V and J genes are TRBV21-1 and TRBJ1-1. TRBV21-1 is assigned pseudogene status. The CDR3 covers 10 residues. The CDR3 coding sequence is TGTGCCAGCAACCTCTATGAAGCTTTCTTT. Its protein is CASNLYEAFF.

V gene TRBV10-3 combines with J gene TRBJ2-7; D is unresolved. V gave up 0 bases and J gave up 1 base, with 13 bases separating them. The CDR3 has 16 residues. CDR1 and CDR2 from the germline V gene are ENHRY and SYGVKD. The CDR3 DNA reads TGTGCCATCAGTGAGTCGAGGCTGAGTAAGTCCTACGAGCAGTACTTC. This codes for CAISESRLSKSYEQYF.

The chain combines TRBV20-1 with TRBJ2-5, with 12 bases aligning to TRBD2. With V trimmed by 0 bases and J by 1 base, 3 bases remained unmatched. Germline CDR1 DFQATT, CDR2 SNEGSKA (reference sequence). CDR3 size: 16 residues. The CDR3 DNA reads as TGCAGTGCTAGAGAGGCTAGCGGGAGGGCCCAAGAGACCCAGTACTTC. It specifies CSAREASGRAQETQYF.

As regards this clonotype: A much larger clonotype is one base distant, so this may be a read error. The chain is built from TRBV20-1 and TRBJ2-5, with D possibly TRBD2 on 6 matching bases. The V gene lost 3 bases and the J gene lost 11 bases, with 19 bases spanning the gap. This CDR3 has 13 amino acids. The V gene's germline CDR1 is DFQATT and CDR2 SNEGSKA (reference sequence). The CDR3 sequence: CSASGSGYNEQYF. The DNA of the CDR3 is TGCAGTGCTAGCGGGAGTGGCTACAATGAGCAGTACTTC.

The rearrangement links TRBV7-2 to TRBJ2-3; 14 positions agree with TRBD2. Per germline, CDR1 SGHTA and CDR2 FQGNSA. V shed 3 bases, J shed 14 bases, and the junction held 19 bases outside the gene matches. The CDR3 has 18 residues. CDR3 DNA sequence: TGTGCCAGCAGCTTGAACTCCGGGACTAGCGGGAGTGGCAGATACGCGTATTTT. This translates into CASSLNSGTSGSGRYAYF.

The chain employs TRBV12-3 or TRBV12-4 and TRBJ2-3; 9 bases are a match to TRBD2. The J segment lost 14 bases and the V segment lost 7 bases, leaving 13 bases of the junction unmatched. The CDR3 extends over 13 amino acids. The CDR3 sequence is CASMLAGARYAYF. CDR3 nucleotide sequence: TGTGCCAGCATGTTAGCGGGAGCGAGATACGCGTATTTT.

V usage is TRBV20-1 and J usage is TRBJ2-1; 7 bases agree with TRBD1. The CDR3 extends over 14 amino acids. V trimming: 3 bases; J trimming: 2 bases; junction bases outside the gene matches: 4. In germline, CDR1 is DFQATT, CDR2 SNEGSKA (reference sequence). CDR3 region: CSARRQGPYNEQFF. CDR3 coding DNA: TGCAGTGCTAGGCGACAGGGCCCCTACAATGAGCAGTTCTTC.

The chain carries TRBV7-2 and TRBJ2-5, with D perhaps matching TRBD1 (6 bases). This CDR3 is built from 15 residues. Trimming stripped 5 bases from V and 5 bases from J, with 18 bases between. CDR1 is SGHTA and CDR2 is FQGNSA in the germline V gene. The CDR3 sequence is CASSTRQAMGETQYF. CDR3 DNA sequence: TGTGCCAGCAGCACCCGACAGGCGATGGGGGAGACCCAGTACTTC.

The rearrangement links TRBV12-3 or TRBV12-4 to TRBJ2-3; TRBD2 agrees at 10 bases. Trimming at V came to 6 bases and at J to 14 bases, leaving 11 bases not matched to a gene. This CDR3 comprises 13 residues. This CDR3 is CASSGLADRYAYF. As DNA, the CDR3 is TGTGCCAGCAGCGGACTAGCGGACAGATACGCGTATTTT.